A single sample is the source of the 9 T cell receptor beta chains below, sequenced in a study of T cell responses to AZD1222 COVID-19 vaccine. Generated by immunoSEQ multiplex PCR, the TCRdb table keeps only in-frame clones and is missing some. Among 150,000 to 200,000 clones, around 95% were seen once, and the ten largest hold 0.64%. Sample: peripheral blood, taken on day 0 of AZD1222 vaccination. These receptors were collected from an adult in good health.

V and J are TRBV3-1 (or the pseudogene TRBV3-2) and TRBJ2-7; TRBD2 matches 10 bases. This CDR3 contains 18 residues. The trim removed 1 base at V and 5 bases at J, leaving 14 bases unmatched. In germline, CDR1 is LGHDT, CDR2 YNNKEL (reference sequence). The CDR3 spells CASSQALRPLAGFHEQYF. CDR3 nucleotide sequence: TGTGCCAGCAGCCAAGCACTCCGCCCACTAGCGGGATTCCACGAGCAGTACTTC.

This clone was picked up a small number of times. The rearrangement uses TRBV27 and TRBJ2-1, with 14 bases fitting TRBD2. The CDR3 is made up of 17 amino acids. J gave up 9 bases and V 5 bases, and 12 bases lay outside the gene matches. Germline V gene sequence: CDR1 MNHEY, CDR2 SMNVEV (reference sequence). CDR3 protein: CASSPLTGTSGRGEQFF. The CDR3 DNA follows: TGTGCCAGCAGTCCACTAACCGGGACTAGCGGGAGAGGTGAGCAGTTCTTC.

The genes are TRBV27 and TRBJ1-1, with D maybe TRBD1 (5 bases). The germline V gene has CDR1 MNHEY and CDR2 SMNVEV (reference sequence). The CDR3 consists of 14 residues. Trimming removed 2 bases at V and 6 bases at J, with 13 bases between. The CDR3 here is CASSLDGPGSEAFF. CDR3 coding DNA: TGTGCCAGCAGTTTAGACGGTCCAGGGTCTGAAGCTTTCTTT.

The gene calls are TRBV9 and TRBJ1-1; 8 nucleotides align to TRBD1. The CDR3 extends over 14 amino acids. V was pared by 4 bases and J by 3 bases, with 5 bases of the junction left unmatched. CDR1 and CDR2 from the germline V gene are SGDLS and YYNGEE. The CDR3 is CASSPRQGYTEAFF. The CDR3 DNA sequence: TGTGCCAGCAGCCCCAGACAGGGGTACACTGAAGCTTTCTTT.

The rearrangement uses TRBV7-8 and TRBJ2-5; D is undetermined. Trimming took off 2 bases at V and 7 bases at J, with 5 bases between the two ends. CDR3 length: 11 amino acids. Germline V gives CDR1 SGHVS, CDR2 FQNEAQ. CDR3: CASSLRVTQYF. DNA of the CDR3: TGTGCCAGCAGCTTAAGGGTGACCCAGTACTTC.

DNA for the CDR3: TGTGCCAGCAGTTTTCTGAACACTGAAGCTTTCTTT. Translated, it gives CASSFLNTEAFF. The V call is TRBV27, the J call TRBJ1-1, with D unclear. From germline, CDR1 is MNHEY and CDR2 SMNVEV (reference sequence). Trimming left V 3 bases short and J 0 bases short, with 2 bases between. This CDR3 has 12 amino acids.

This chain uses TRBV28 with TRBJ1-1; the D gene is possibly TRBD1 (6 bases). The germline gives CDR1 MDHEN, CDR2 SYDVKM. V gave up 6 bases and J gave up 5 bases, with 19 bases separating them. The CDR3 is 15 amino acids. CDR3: CASSTLGGRGTEAFF. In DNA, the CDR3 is TGTGCCAGCAGCACCCTCGGGGGCCGAGGGACTGAAGCTTTCTTT.

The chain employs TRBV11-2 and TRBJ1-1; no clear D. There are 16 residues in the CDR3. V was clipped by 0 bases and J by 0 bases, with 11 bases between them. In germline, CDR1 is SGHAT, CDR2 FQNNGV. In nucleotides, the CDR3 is TGTGCCAGCAGCTTAGATGGTTTCAGAGTGAACACTGAAGCTTTCTTT. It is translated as CASSLDGFRVNTEAFF.

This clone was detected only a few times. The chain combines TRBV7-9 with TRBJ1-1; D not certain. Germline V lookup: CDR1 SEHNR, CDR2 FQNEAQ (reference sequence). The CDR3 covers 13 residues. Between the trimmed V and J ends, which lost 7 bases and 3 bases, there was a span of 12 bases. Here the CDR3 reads CASIRREDTEAFF. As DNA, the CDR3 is TGTGCCAGCATAAGGAGAGAGGACACTGAAGCTTTCTTT.